Following are 16 T cell receptor beta chains from one sample sequenced in a study of OX40 agonist ivuxolimab in advanced cancers. Assay: immunoSEQ multiplex PCR; the TCRdb copy retains only in-frame clones and omits some. This table has roughly 10,000 clones, about 87% appearing once. The sample consisted of CD4+ or CD8+ T cells sorted from blood, taken in a trial of the OX40 agonist ivuxolimab. Source of these receptors: an adult with an advanced solid tumor such as melanoma, head and neck, liver or kidney cancer.

The genes are TRBV11-2 and TRBJ1-3; D remains ambiguous. CDR3 length: 16 residues. The germline gives CDR1 SGHAT, CDR2 FQNNGV. The V end was cut by 1 base, the J end by 2 bases, with 12 bases between. As DNA, the CDR3 is TGTGCCAGCAGCTTAGTACCGACTGGCCCTGGAAACACCATATATTTT. Residues: CASSLVPTGPGNTIYF.

This clone has a handful of counts. This chain uses TRBV13 with TRBJ1-4; no clear D gene. The CDR3 is 14 residues long. Germline V lookup: CDR1 PRHDT, CDR2 FYEKMQ (reference sequence). Trimming pared 7 bases from V and 6 bases from J, leaving 15 bases between. DNA for the CDR3: TGTGCCAGCAACCAGCTGAACTTGGATGAAAAACTGTTTTTT. Translating gives CASNQLNLDEKLFF.

CDR3 coding DNA: TGTGCCAGCAGCTTAGCCCTGCAGGAATACGAGCAGTACTTC. Translated: CASSLALQEYEQYF. The chain employs TRBV7-9 and TRBJ2-7; no definite D call. Per the germline V gene, CDR1 is SEHNR and CDR2 is FQNEAQ (reference sequence). The CDR3 runs 14 residues. With 0 bases removed from V and 4 bases from J, the gap between germline ends came to 10 bases.

CDR3 DNA: TGTGCCAGCAGTCTCTCCGGGGATAGCAATCAGCCCCAGCATTTT. The encoded protein is CASSLSGDSNQPQHF. V and J are TRBV28 and TRBJ1-5; D not resolved. Germline V CDR1 and CDR2: MDHEN, SYDVKM. V dropped 5 bases and J dropped 0 bases, with 11 bases sitting between them. The CDR3 has 15 amino acids.

This clone occurred once. The chain carries TRBV11-1 and TRBJ1-1; 9 bases align to TRBD1. From germline, CDR1 is SGHAT and CDR2 FQDESV (reference sequence). The length of the CDR3 is 17 residues. Trimming took 2 bases from V and 2 from J; bases not matched to a gene: 9. The CDR3: CASSLSPTGGINTEAFF. The CDR3 DNA is TGTGCCAGCAGCTTATCCCCGACAGGGGGGATTAACACTGAAGCTTTCTTT.

This chain links TRBV2 with TRBJ1-5, with D possibly matching TRBD1 (6 bases). This CDR3 has 17 residues. V dropped 4 bases and J dropped 1 base, with 17 bases sitting between them. Germline V gene sequence: CDR1 SNHLY, CDR2 FYNNEI. CDR3 sequence: CASSGRGIGGSNQPQHF. The CDR3 bases are TGTGCCAGCAGTGGTAGGGGCATAGGGGGGAGCAATCAGCCCCAGCATTTT.

This chain uses TRBV19 with TRBJ2-1; TRBD2 is a possible D gene (6 bases). The CDR3 runs to 11 residues. CDR1 and CDR2 from the germline V gene are LNHDA and SQIVND (reference sequence). CDR3 in DNA: TGTGGTCCGGGGGTCCACAATGAGCAGTTCTTC. Its protein is CGPGVHNEQFF.

The chain couples TRBV4-1 to TRBJ2-7; D could derive from TRBD1 or TRBD2 (5 bases each). Germline V gives CDR1 MGHRA, CDR2 YSYEKL. The V end was cut by 2 bases, the J end by 4 bases, with 18 bases between. The CDR3 contains 16 residues. Here the CDR3 reads CASSQQLAGDLYEQYF. DNA for the CDR3: TGCGCCAGCAGCCAACAACTGGCCGGGGACCTATACGAGCAGTACTTC.

The chain has TRBV5-4 and TRBJ2-7, with a weak D call TRBD2 (5 bases). The CDR3 consists of 13 residues. Germline V gene lookup returns CDR1 SGHNT and CDR2 YYREEE (reference sequence). V lost 0 bases, J lost 3 bases, and 7 bases lay in between. This CDR3 reads CASSLGTHYEQYF. The CDR3 DNA reads as TGTGCCAGCAGCTTGGGGACTCACTACGAGCAGTACTTC.

This clone turned up a few times. Within the sample, other DNA sequences also encode this same CDR3. The gene calls are TRBV28 and TRBJ1-2, with TRBD1 matching 8 bases. V gave up 4 bases and J gave up 2 bases; unmatched junction bases: 9. This CDR3 has 16 residues. CDR1 and CDR2 from the germline V gene are MDHEN and SYDVKM. CDR3 nucleotides: TGTGCCAGCAGTTCTACTCGACAGGGGCCCAACTATGGCTACACCTTC. Its protein is CASSSTRQGPNYGYTF.

The V call is TRBV6-4, the J call TRBJ1-2; TRBD1 might be the D (6 bases). CDR1 MRHNA and CDR2 SNTAGT come from the germline V gene. The CDR3 consists of 13 residues. V lost 2 bases and J lost 4, with 8 bases in between. The CDR3 loop is CASSDQDSYGYTF. In DNA, the CDR3 is TGTGCCAGCAGTGACCAGGACAGCTATGGCTACACCTTC.

CDR3 amino acids: CASSYTGTAAYYF. The DNA of the CDR3 is TGTGCCAGCAGTTACACCGGGACCGCCGCATACTACTTC. The J gene is TRBJ2-7, the V gene TRBV6-5; either TRBD1 or TRBD2 may supply D (5 bases each). The CDR3 runs to 13 residues. Germline assignment: CDR1 MNHEY and CDR2 SVGAGI. V was shortened by 2 bases and J by 13 bases, with 18 bases between the two germline ends.

The chain recombines TRBV27 with TRBJ1-1; D is unclear. V lost 3 bases and J lost 3, with 14 bases in between. The length of the CDR3 is 15 residues. Germline V gives CDR1 MNHEY, CDR2 SMNVEV (reference sequence). This CDR3 reads CASSFWGDLDTEAFF. CDR3 coding DNA: TGTGCCAGCAGTTTTTGGGGAGACTTGGACACTGAAGCTTTCTTT.

This clone has a single count. The chain links TRBV6-1 to TRBJ2-7; the D is unclear. Germline CDR1 is MNHNS and CDR2 is SASEGT. Trimming cost V 1 base and J 1 base, with 2 bases left between them. The CDR3 sequence is 12 residues long. DNA for the CDR3: TGTGCCAGCAGTGAAGGGTCCTACGAGCAGTACTTC. Protein product: CASSEGSYEQYF.

The chain has TRBV23-1 and TRBJ1-6; maybe TRBD1 (5 bases). TRBV23-1 is an ORF, with its function uncertain. This CDR3 is built from 21 residues. The V end lost 5 bases, the J end lost 0 bases, and 26 bases lay between the germline ends. CDR3 sequence: CASSSPFFYGGRDSYNSPLHF. The DNA for the CDR3 is TGCGCCAGCAGTTCTCCCTTTTTTTATGGGGGAAGGGACTCCTATAATTCACCCCTCCACTTT.

The J gene is TRBJ2-2, the V gene TRBV11-2; TRBD2 matches 8 bases. The ends lost 4 bases at V and 4 bases at J; junction bases unmatched: 14. CDR1 and CDR2 (germline): SGHAT, FQNNGV. This CDR3 is built from 18 residues. The CDR3 DNA sequence: TGTGCCAGCAGCTCCTCTGTACTAGCGGCATCGGCCACCGGGGAGCTGTTTTTT. Protein sequence: CASSSSVLAASATGELFF.